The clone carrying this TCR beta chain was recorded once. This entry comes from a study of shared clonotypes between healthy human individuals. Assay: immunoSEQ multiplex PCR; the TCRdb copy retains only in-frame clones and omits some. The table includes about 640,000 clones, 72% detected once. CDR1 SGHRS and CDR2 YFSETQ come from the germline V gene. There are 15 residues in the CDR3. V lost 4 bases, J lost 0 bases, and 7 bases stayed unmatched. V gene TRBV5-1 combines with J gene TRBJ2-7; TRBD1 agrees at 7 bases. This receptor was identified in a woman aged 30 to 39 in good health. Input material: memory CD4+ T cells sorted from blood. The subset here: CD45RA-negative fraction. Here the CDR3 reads CASSLAGTASYEQYF. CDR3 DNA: TGCGCCAGCAGCCTGGCCGGGACAGCCTCCTACGAGCAGTACTTC.